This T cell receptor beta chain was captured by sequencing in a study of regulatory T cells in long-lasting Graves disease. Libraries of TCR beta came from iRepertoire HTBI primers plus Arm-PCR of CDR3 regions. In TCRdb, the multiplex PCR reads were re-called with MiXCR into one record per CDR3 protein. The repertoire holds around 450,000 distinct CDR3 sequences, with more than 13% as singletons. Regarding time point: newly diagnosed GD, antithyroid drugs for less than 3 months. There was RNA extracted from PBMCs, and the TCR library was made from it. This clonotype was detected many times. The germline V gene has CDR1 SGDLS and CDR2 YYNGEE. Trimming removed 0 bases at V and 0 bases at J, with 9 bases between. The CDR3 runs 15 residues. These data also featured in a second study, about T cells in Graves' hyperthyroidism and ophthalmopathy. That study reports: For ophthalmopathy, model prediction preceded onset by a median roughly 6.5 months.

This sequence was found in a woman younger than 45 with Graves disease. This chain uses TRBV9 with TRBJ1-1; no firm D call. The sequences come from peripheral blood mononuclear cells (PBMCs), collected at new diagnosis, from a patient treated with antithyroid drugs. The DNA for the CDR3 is TGTGCCAGCAGCGTAGCGGGCACCCTGAACACTGAAGCTTTCTTT. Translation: CASSVAGTLNTEAFF.